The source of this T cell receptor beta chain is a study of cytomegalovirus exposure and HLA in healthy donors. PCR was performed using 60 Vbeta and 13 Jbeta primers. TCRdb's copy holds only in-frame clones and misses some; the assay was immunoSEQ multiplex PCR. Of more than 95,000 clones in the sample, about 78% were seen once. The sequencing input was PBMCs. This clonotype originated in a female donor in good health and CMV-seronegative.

The CDR3 reads CATSREGAGGWEQFF. CDR3 nucleotides: TGTGCCACCAGCAGAGAAGGGGCAGGGGGCTGGGAGCAGTTCTTC. This chain uses TRBV15 with TRBJ2-1, with 8 bases lining up with TRBD1. CDR1 is LNHNV and CDR2 is YYDKDF in the germline V gene (reference sequence). The CDR3 totals 15 residues. V lost 0 bases and J lost 10; bases outside the gene matches: 8.